This T cell receptor (beta chain) was retrieved from a study of blood T cell repertoires in COVID-19. The overall study: Whether acute or convalescent, the COVID-19 samples came from the United States, Italy and Spain. In each case, the material was cDNA or gDNA derived from T cells, B-cell-depleted T cells, or PBMCs.

The authors' processing: Scientists estimated how many nucleated cells there were by amplifying reference gene primers. Only in-frame clones appear in the TCRdb table, and some are missing; sequencing was by immunoSEQ multiplex PCR. For V, J and clone size, that table is used; D and trimming come from the DNA. The sample holds hundreds of thousands of clones, roughly nine tenths seen once. This clone was seen a single time. Trimming removed 2 bases from V and 4 bases from J; junction bases left unmatched: 4. This CDR3 spans 14 amino acids. From germline, CDR1 is LGHDT and CDR2 YNNKEL (reference sequence).

The clonotype comes from a woman aged 18-29 years who had recovered from COVID-19. This chain joins TRBV3-1 (or the pseudogene TRBV3-2) and TRBJ1-1; TRBD1 matches 7 bases. The sample comprised peripheral blood. The CDR3 loop reads CASSQLGGTTEAFF. CDR3 DNA sequence: TGTGCCAGCAGCCAACTAGGGGGCACCACTGAAGCTTTCTTT.